The sequence of this T cell receptor beta chain was determined in a study of OX40 agonist ivuxolimab in advanced cancers. Germline assignment: CDR1 SEHNR and CDR2 FQNEAQ (reference sequence). The ends were cut back, 4 bases at V and 4 bases at J, with 7 bases in the middle. The CDR3 sequence is 13 residues long. Findings of the study overall: The antigen specificity of the peripheral T cells (those that were expanded) was not determined.

Only one count was recorded for this clone. Antigen: not known. The assay was immunoSEQ multiplex PCR, and TCRdb's table has in-frame clones only and misses some. The table includes some 64,000 clones, about nine tenths detected once. This chain uses TRBV7-9 with TRBJ1-4, with D perhaps TRBD1 (5 bases). The starting material was CD4+ or CD8+ T cells sorted from blood, obtained in a trial of the OX40 agonist ivuxolimab. The source of this sequence is an adult with an advanced solid tumor such as melanoma, head and neck, liver or kidney cancer. CDR3: CASSSGLNEKLFF. CDR3 coding DNA: TGTGCCAGCAGCTCGGGGCTTAATGAAAAACTGTTTTTT.